The next 25 T cell receptor beta chains were all read from a single sample in a study of blood T cell repertoires in COVID-19. Profiled with immunoSEQ multiplex PCR; TCRdb holds only in-frame clones, not every one. The sample has around 170,000 clones; about 83% are singletons. Sequenced: peripheral blood. The receptors here all came from a human donor in a cohort sampled during active COVID-19.

A remark on this clone: Germline is not matched at one junction end, which may reflect a read error. V is TRBV3-1 (or the pseudogene TRBV3-2) and J is TRBJ1-1, with TRBD1 matching over 10 bases. Germline V lookup: CDR1 LGHDT, CDR2 YNNKEL (reference sequence). CDR3 length: 12 residues. The CDR3 bases are TGTGCCAGCAGCCTCGGACAGGGGGGTGGAGTCTTT. Its protein product is CASSLGQGGGVF.

The chain uses TRBV7-9 and TRBJ1-1; 7 nucleotides match TRBD1. Germline loops: CDR1 SEHNR, CDR2 FQNEAQ (reference sequence). Unmatched junction bases numbered 2, after V lost 1 base and J lost 0 bases. The CDR3 is 15 residues long. The CDR3 region is CASSLEDRLNTEAFF. The CDR3 bases are TGTGCCAGCAGCTTAGAGGACAGGCTGAACACTGAAGCTTTCTTT.

This chain connects TRBV19 to TRBJ1-1, with D possibly matching TRBD1 (5 bases). The CDR3 is 14 amino acids. The germline V gene encodes CDR1 LNHDA and CDR2 SQIVND (reference sequence). Trimming cost V 10 bases and J 3 bases, with 18 bases left between them. CDR3 DNA: TGTGCCATACAACCCGTCGGGGGGGACACTGAAGCTTTCTTT. Residues: CAIQPVGGDTEAFF.

V usage is TRBV6-5 and J usage is TRBJ1-2; TRBD1 matches 7 bases. The ends lost 9 bases at V and 1 base at J; junction bases unmatched: 8. The CDR3 is made up of 14 amino acids. CDR1 is MNHEY, CDR2 SVGAGI, per germline. CDR3 nucleotide sequence: TGTGCCAGTGCAAACAGGGGCTTTAACTATGGCTACACCTTC. Its protein is CASANRGFNYGYTF.

V usage is TRBV6-5 and J usage is TRBJ2-7; D remains unclear. CDR1 and CDR2 (germline): MNHEY, SVGAGI. V lost 6 bases and J lost 3, with 3 bases in between. CDR3 size: 10 residues. The CDR3 DNA follows: TGTGCCAGCAGCCGCTACGAGCAGTACTTC. This encodes CASSRYEQYF.

This sequence joins TRBV27 and TRBJ2-5, with TRBD2 identical over 13 bases. Trimming removed 4 bases from V and 4 bases from J; junction bases left unmatched: 6. Germline V gene lookup returns CDR1 MNHEY and CDR2 SMNVEV (reference sequence). This CDR3 spans 16 amino acids. The CDR3 coding sequence is TGTGCCAGCAGTTCCGGGACTAGCGGGATGACAGAGACCCAGTACTTC. Translated: CASSSGTSGMTETQYF.

J is TRBJ2-1 and V is TRBV18; 9 bases are shared with TRBD1. Germline V gene data show CDR1 as KGHSH and CDR2 as LQKENI. V was clipped by 5 bases and J by 5 bases; unmatched bases: 10. The CDR3 consists of 16 residues. Written as DNA, the CDR3 is TGTGCCAGCTCAGCAATTAGGGACAGGGTCAACAATGAGCAGTTCTTC. Protein product: CASSAIRDRVNNEQFF.

The chain joins TRBV5-5 to TRBJ2-1; D is unclear. V dropped 4 bases and J dropped 6 bases, with 11 bases sitting between them. Germline loops: CDR1 SGHKS, CDR2 YYEKEE (reference sequence). The CDR3 runs 13 residues. The CDR3 coding sequence is TGTGCCAGCAGCCTGCTAGTAAGCAATGAGCAGTTCTTC. It translates to CASSLLVSNEQFF.

This chain links TRBV29-1 with TRBJ1-5; D is unresolved. The CDR3 length is 13 residues. Trimming took 2 bases from V and 0 from J, leaving 5 bases between them. The V gene's germline CDR1 is SQVTM and CDR2 ANQGSEA. CDR3 sequence reads: CSVETDSNQPQHF. CDR3 nucleotides: TGCAGCGTTGAAACAGATAGCAATCAGCCCCAGCATTTT.

The chain links TRBV7-2 to TRBJ2-5; no reliable D call. Trimming took 5 bases from V and 4 from J, leaving 8 bases between them. The CDR3 is 12 residues long. Germline CDR1 reads SGHTA; CDR2 reads FQGNSA. The CDR3 protein is CASSDTLETQYF. CDR3 bases: TGTGCCAGCAGCGACACCTTAGAGACCCAGTACTTC.

The V call is TRBV27, the J call TRBJ1-5; the D gene is possibly TRBD1 (6 bases). CDR1 and CDR2 (germline): MNHEY, SMNVEV (reference sequence). CDR3 length: 15 amino acids. V was pared by 5 bases and J by 3 bases, with 14 bases between. The CDR3 nucleotides are TGTGCCAGCAGTCCTTCAGGGGTGGTCAATCAGCCCCAGCATTTT. This translates into CASSPSGVVNQPQHF.

The chain uses TRBV12-3 or TRBV12-4 and TRBJ2-5; D is possibly TRBD1 (5 bases). The CDR3 is 13 residues long. V shed 6 bases and J shed 5 bases, with 13 bases lying between them. The CDR3 region is CASRDGARETQYF. CDR3 DNA: TGTGCCAGCAGGGATGGGGCGAGGGAGACCCAGTACTTC.

CDR3 region: CASWRGSGYGYTF. CDR3 DNA sequence: TGCGCCAGCTGGCGGGGCAGCGGGTATGGCTACACCTTC. The chain is built from TRBV10-2 and TRBJ1-2; D perhaps matches TRBD1 (5 bases). Germline V lookup: CDR1 WSHSY, CDR2 SAAADI. The CDR3 is 13 residues long. Deletions cut 8 bases from V and 5 bases from J, with 15 bases between.

This rearrangement joins TRBV27 to TRBJ1-2; TRBD1 matches 7 bases. The CDR3 totals 16 residues. The V and J ends lost 5 bases and 6 bases, in that order; junction bases with no gene match: 15. Germline-derived CDR1 and CDR2 are MNHEY and SMNVEV (reference sequence). This CDR3 is CASSPLGQAARDGYTF. CDR3 sequence (DNA): TGTGCCAGCAGTCCGCTCGGACAGGCGGCGAGGGATGGCTACACCTTC.

J is TRBJ1-4 and V is TRBV6-2 or TRBV6-3; TRBD1 agrees at 7 bases. V lost 6 bases to trimming and J lost 4 bases; unmatched junction nucleotides: 8. The CDR3 loop spans 15 amino acids. The germline CDR1 and CDR2 sequences are MNHEY and SVGEGT. CDR3 in amino acids: CASSLGQADNEKLFF. For the CDR3, the DNA is TGTGCCAGCAGCCTCGGACAGGCGGATAATGAAAAACTGTTTTTT.

This rearrangement joins TRBV5-4 to TRBJ2-1; possibly TRBD2 for D (6 bases). Per the germline V gene, CDR1 is SGHNT and CDR2 is YYREEE (reference sequence). V lost 0 bases and J lost 4, with 11 bases in between. The CDR3 consists of 15 residues. The CDR3 DNA reads as TGTGCCAGCAGCTTGGATCCTAGCGAATACAATGAGCAGTTCTTC. This sequence encodes CASSLDPSEYNEQFF.

The chain couples TRBV7-3 to TRBJ2-7, with 8 bases aligning to TRBD1. The germline CDR1 and CDR2 sequences are SGHTA and FQGTGA. This CDR3 region has 14 residues. The V and J ends lost 5 bases and 2 bases, in that order; junction bases with no gene match: 5. This chain's CDR3 is CASSPGQGPYEQYF. As DNA, the CDR3 is TGTGCCAGCAGCCCCGGACAGGGACCCTACGAGCAGTACTTC.

This chain uses TRBV6-6 with TRBJ1-1; a possible D gene is TRBD1 (5 bases). This CDR3 has 14 amino acids. Looked up from germline, CDR1 is MNHNY and CDR2 is SVGAGI (reference sequence). Deletions cut 2 bases from V and 4 bases from J, with 11 bases between. The CDR3 region is CASSYGHRVTEAFF. CDR3 coding DNA: TGTGCCAGCAGTTACGGACACCGGGTCACTGAAGCTTTCTTT.

In this sample, this clone turned up many times. This sequence joins TRBV7-2 and TRBJ2-5, with 7 bases identical to TRBD2. V shed 0 bases and J 1 base; nucleotides not matched to a gene: 5. This CDR3 spans 16 amino acids. Germline values: CDR1 SGHTA, CDR2 FQGNSA. CDR3 sequence: CASSLAPRGSQETQYF. The DNA for the CDR3 is TGTGCCAGCAGCTTAGCGCCTCGCGGGAGCCAAGAGACCCAGTACTTC. Combining the CDR3 with reference TRBV7-2 and TRBJ2-5 gives the whole variable domain GAGVSQSPSNKVTEKGKDVELRCDPISGHTALYWYRQSLGQGLEFLIYFQGNSAPDKSGLPSDRFSAERTGGSVSTLTIQRTQQEDSAVYLCASSLAPRGSQETQYFGPGTRLLVL.

The chain links TRBV27 to TRBJ2-7; TRBD2 matches 11 bases. Germline lookup yields CDR1 MNHEY and CDR2 SMNVEV (reference sequence). The CDR3 sequence is 13 residues long. V gave up 8 bases and J gave up 4 bases; unmatched junction bases: 4. The CDR3 DNA is TGTGCCAGCGCAGGACTAGCGGGTTACGAGCAGTACTTC. Amino acids: CASAGLAGYEQYF.

The V gene is TRBV2, the J gene TRBJ1-2; D perhaps matches TRBD1 (6 bases). The germline V gene has CDR1 SNHLY and CDR2 FYNNEI. Trimming cost V 4 bases and J 6 bases, with 18 bases left between them. CDR3 length equals 15 residues. CDR3 in amino acids: CASSAHLPGHDGYTF. The CDR3 nucleotides are TGTGCCAGCAGTGCCCATCTCCCGGGACATGATGGCTACACCTTC.

V and J are TRBV5-1 and TRBJ2-3, with 10 bases lining up with TRBD2. The germline V gene has CDR1 SGHRS and CDR2 YFSETQ. Trimming cost V 4 bases and J 10 bases; bases outside gene matches: 12. The CDR3 extends over 15 amino acids. The CDR3 here is CASSRLAGEGVAQYF. The CDR3 nucleotides are TGCGCCAGCAGCCGACTAGCGGGTGAGGGGGTGGCGCAGTATTTT.

This chain links TRBV25-1 with TRBJ1-1, with D tentatively TRBD1 (5 bases). V was cut by 8 bases and J by 11 bases, with 18 bases left in between. CDR1 is MGHDK, CDR2 SYGVNS, per germline. The CDR3 has 12 amino acids. CDR3 in DNA: TGTGCCAGCCTTCCAACGGCAGGGAGGGCTTTCTTT. Its translation is CASLPTAGRAFF.

V usage is TRBV7-2 and J usage is TRBJ1-1; D unclear. Germline lookup yields CDR1 SGHTA and CDR2 FQGNSA. The V end lost 2 bases, the J end lost 0 bases, and 10 bases lay between the germline ends. The CDR3 runs 15 residues. The CDR3 bases are TGTGCCAGCAGCTTACAACAGACATTGAACACTGAAGCTTTCTTT. Protein product: CASSLQQTLNTEAFF.

The chain uses TRBV5-4 and TRBJ2-3; 10 positions match TRBD1. This CDR3 is 16 amino acids long. In germline, CDR1 is SGHNT, CDR2 YYREEE (reference sequence). The junction had 5 bases not matched to a gene; V was cut back by 0 bases and J by 4 bases. The CDR3 DNA sequence: TGTGCCAGCAGCTTGGGACAGGGGGCGCCGCCAGATACGCAGTATTTT. Translating it yields CASSLGQGAPPDTQYF.